This T cell receptor (beta chain) comes out of a study of blood T cell repertoires in COVID-19. The ends were cut back, 7 bases at V and 2 bases at J, with 17 bases in the middle. Germline V gives CDR1 MNHEY, CDR2 SMNVEV (reference sequence). The CDR3 is 16 amino acids. As handled by the study authors: The authors estimated nucleated cell counts from reference gene primer amplification. Profiling relied on immunoSEQ multiplex PCR, and the TCRdb table lists in-frame clones only, not all of them. The DNA gave D and trimming, while V, J and clone size come from that table. The data hold approximately 200,000 clones, with roughly 77% observed a single time.

The chain links TRBV27 to TRBJ2-2; TRBD1 is a possible D gene (5 bases). The sequenced material came from peripheral blood. This sequence was found in a woman in her thirties or forties with COVID-19, enrolled during active disease. The CDR3 DNA reads as TGTGCCAGCACCCCCGACAGAGGAATTAACACCGGGGAGCTGTTTTTT. Translating gives CASTPDRGINTGELFF.